The clone carrying this TCR beta chain was seen once. The sample is drawn from a study of shared clonotypes between healthy human individuals. The CDR3 consists of 17 residues. The V gene's germline CDR1 is SGHNT and CDR2 YYREEE (reference sequence). V shed 4 bases, J shed 5 bases, and the junction held 11 bases outside the gene matches. Measured with immunoSEQ multiplex PCR; TCRdb has only the in-frame clones, and not every one. The data hold roughly 2,000,000 clones, with over 85% observed a single time. Naive-designated CD8 cells lacked CD45RO, were positively enriched for CCR7, and omitted terminally differentiated effector memory CD45RA+ cells.

The rearrangement links TRBV5-4 to TRBJ2-1; 11 bases line up with TRBD2. The TCR was taken from a man aged 18 to 35 in good health. Some clones in this sample may be carry-over from other donors' samples. Sequencing input: naive CD8+ T cells from PBMCs. The CDR3 loop reads CASSPSIGGLADNEQFF. The DNA of the CDR3 is TGTGCCAGCAGCCCCTCAATTGGGGGACTAGCGGACAATGAGCAGTTCTTC.